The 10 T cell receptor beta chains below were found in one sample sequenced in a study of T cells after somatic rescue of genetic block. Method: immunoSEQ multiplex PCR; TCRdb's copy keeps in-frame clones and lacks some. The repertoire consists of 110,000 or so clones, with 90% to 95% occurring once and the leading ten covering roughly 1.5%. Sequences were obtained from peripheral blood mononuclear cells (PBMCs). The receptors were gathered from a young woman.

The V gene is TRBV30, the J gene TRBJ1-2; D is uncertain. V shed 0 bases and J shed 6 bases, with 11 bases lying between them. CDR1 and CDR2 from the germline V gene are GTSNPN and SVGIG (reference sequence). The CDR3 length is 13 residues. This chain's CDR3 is CAWSVKGPNGYTF. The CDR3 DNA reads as TGTGCCTGGAGTGTAAAGGGTCCCAATGGCTACACCTTC. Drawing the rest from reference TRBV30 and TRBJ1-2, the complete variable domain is SQTIHQWPATLVQPVGSPLSLECTVEGTSNPNLYWYRQAAGRGLQLLFYSVGIGQISSEVPQNLSASRPQDRQFILSSKKLLLSDSGFYLCAWSVKGPNGYTFGSGTRLTVV.

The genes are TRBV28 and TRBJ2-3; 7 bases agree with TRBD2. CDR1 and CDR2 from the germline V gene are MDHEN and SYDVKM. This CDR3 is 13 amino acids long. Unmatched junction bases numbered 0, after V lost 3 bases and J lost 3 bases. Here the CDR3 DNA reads TGTGCCAGCAGTTTGCGGGGGACAGATACGCAGTATTTT. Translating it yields CASSLRGTDTQYF. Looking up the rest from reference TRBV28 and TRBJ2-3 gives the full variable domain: DVKVTQSSRYLVKRTGEKVFLECVQDMDHENMFWYRQDPGLGLRLIYFSYDVKMKEKGDIPEGYSVSREKKERFSLILESASTNQTSMYLCASSLRGTDTQYFGPGTRLTVL.

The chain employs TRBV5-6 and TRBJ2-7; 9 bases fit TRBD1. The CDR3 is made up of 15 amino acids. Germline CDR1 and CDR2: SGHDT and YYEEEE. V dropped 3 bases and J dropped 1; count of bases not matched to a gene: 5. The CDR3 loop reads CASSSTGGESYEQYF. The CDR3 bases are TGTGCCAGCAGCTCCACAGGGGGCGAATCCTACGAGCAGTACTTC.

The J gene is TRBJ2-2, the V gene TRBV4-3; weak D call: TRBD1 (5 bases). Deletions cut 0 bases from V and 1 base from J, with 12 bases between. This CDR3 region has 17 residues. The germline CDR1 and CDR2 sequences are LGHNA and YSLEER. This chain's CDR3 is CASSQDPAGKNTGELFF. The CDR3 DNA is TGCGCCAGCAGCCAAGATCCGGCAGGGAAGAACACCGGGGAGCTGTTTTTT.

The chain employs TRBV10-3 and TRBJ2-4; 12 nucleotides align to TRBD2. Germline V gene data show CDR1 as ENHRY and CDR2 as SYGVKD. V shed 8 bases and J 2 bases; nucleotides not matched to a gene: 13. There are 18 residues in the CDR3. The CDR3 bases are TGTGCCATCCCAAGGTCTAGCGGGGGGGTCCGCTCCAAAAACATTCAGTACTTC. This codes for CAIPRSSGGVRSKNIQYF.

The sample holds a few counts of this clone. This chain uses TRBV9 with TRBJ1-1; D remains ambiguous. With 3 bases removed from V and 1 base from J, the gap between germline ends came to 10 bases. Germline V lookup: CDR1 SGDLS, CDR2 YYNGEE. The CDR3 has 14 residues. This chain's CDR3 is CASSGQGGNTEAFF. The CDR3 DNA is TGTGCCAGCAGCGGGCAAGGCGGGAACACTGAAGCTTTCTTT.

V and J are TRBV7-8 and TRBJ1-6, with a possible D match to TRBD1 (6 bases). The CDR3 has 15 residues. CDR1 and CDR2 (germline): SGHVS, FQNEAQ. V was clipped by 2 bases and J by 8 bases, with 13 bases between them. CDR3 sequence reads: CASSLSTGAYSPLHF. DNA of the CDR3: TGTGCCAGCAGCTTAAGCACGGGGGCTTATTCACCCCTCCACTTT.

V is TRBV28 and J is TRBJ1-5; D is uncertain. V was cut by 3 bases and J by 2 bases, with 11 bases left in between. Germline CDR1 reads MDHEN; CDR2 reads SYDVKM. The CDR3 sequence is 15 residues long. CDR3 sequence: CASSFMMVGNQPQHF. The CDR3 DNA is TGTGCCAGCAGTTTCATGATGGTGGGCAATCAGCCCCAGCATTTT.

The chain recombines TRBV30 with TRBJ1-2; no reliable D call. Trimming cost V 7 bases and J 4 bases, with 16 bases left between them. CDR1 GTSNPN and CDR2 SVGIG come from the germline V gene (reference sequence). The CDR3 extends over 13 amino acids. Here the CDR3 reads CALPGSTSYGYTF. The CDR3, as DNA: TGTGCCTTACCGGGATCCACCTCCTATGGCTACACCTTC. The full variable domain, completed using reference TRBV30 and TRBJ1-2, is SQTIHQWPATLVQPVGSPLSLECTVEGTSNPNLYWYRQAAGRGLQLLFYSVGIGQISSEVPQNLSASRPQDRQFILSSKKLLLSDSGFYLCALPGSTSYGYTFGSGTRLTVV.

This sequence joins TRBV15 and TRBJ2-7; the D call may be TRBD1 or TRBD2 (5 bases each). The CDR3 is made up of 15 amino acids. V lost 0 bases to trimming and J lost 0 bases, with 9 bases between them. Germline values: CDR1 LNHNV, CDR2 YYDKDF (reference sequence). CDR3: CATSRDPGPSYEQYF. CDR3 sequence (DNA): TGTGCCACCAGCAGAGATCCGGGACCCTCCTACGAGCAGTACTTC.